A selection of T cell receptor beta chains follows, all from one sample in a study of T-cell memory formation after mild COVID-19. MiXCR, run by TCRdb on the 5' RACE reads, gives a single entry per CDR3 protein. The profile covers roughly 350,000 distinct CDR3 sequences, with roughly 13% appearing a single time and 22% taken by the ten largest. Material for sequencing was PBMCs or a T cell subset sorted from them (not recorded which). The receptors originated from a man aged 18 to 29 who had mild COVID-19 (a few samples of this study predate the infection). Cell type and time point are not known. Each CDR3 is given with its conserved first and last residue. D genes are given only for firm matches. Only part of the rows carry a size: once, few, many, or a class if the clone is expanded.

J gene	clone size	D gene	V gene	CDR3 DNA	CDR3 protein
TRBJ2-7	once	TRBD1	TRBV6-5	TGTGCCAGCAGTGATCCGGGACAGGGTCGGTACGAGCAGTACTTC	CASSDPGQGRYEQYF
TRBJ2-1	few	TRBD1	TRBV5-1	TGCGCCAGCAGCCCGGCCGGGACAGGGACCTACAATGAGCAGTTCTTC	CASSPAGTGTYNEQFF
TRBJ1-2	few	NA	TRBV6-4	TGTGCCAGCAGACCCGGAGGCGGTAACTATGGCTACACCTTC	CASRPGGGNYGYTF
TRBJ1-2	NA	TRBD1	TRBV4-1	TGCGCCAGCAGCCAAGACAGGGGGCATCGGGGCTACACCTTC	CASSQDRGHRGYTF
TRBJ1-1	NA	NA	TRBV6-5	TGTGCCAGCAGTTTCCTCGACAGAAAAAGACGGGACACTGAAGCTTTCTTT	CASSFLDRKRRDTEAFF
TRBJ1-2	few	TRBD1	TRBV27	TGTGCCAGCAGTTTGTACGGGACAGGTCAATATTCCTATGGCTACACCTTC	CASSLYGTGQYSYGYTF
TRBJ2-7	NA	TRBD1	TRBV6-5	TGTGCCAGCAGTTATTCCGGGACAGGGGTTGTCGAGCAGTACTTC	CASSYSGTGVVEQYF
TRBJ2-3	few	NA	TRBV7-6	TGTGCCAGCAGCCCCCAATTCACAGATACGCAGTATTTT	CASSPQFTDTQYF
TRBJ1-5	NA	TRBD1	TRBV7-2	TGTGCCAGCAGCTCCCGGGACAGGGATCGAAATCAGCCCCAGCATTTT	CASSSRDRDRNQPQHF
TRBJ1-1	NA	NA	TRBV18	TGTGCCAGCTCAATGCCCGGGGCCCACACTGAAGCTTTCTTT	CASSMPGAHTEAFF
TRBJ2-7	many	TRBD1	TRBV12-3/TRBV12-4	TGTGCCAGCAGTCCTGGACAGGGTGCTCTCTACGAGCAGTACTTC	CASSPGQGALYEQYF
TRBJ2-7	few	NA	TRBV7-3	TGTGCCAGCAGCTTAAGATCAGGGGAGTCCTCCGAGCAGTACTTC	CASSLRSGESSEQYF
TRBJ2-5	many	NA	TRBV4-1	TGCGCCAGCAGCCAAGAGACAGCTGTAGAGACCCAGTACTTC	CASSQETAVETQYF
TRBJ1-5	NA	NA	TRBV5-1	TGCGCCAGCAGCTCTACACCCGCGGATCAGCCCCAGCATTTT	CASSSTPADQPQHF